Shown below are 25 T cell receptor beta chains from a single sample sequenced in a study of T cells in Graves' hyperthyroidism and ophthalmopathy. Template material for amplifying TCR beta CDR3 regions consisted of RNA transcripts. A first-round RT-PCR of the TCR CDR3 used the HTBI primer set. TCRdb itself ran the multiplex PCR reads through MiXCR, one entry per CDR3 protein. This table holds more than 350,000 distinct CDR3 sequences, more than 12% found once. The sample comprised blood. The receptors were gathered from a woman in her twenties or thirties with Graves' hyperthyroidism.

This clonotype has ten or more counts. The chain uses TRBV18 and TRBJ2-5; D unclear. V was clipped by 6 bases and J by 5 bases, with 13 bases between them. Germline V gene data show CDR1 as KGHSH and CDR2 as LQKENI. The CDR3 spans 13 residues. As DNA, the CDR3 is TGTGCCAGCTCGTCTTCAGCCGGGGAGACCCAGTACTTC. It specifies CASSSSAGETQYF.

V usage is TRBV7-9 and J usage is TRBJ2-7; perhaps TRBD2 as D (6 bases). CDR1 SEHNR and CDR2 FQNEAQ come from the germline V gene (reference sequence). The CDR3 runs to 16 residues. Trimming took off 5 bases at V and 0 bases at J, with 17 bases between the two ends. The CDR3 coding sequence is TGTGCCAGCAGCCCAGTCCGGGGGAGAAGCTCCTACGAGCAGTACTTC. This gives the protein CASSPVRGRSSYEQYF.

The chain uses TRBV19 and TRBJ2-1; possibly TRBD2 for D (5 bases). There are 15 residues in the CDR3. The germline V and J ends were trimmed by 3 bases and 4 bases, with 13 bases remaining between them. Germline-derived CDR1 and CDR2 are LNHDA and SQIVND (reference sequence). DNA of the CDR3: TGTGCCAGTAGTATCTCCAGCGGACCTTACAATGAGCAGTTCTTC. As protein: CASSISSGPYNEQFF.

This clonotype was picked up many times. The chain is built from TRBV20-1 and TRBJ2-7, with 9 bases matching TRBD2. The CDR3 spans 16 residues. Germline trimming cut 0 bases from V and 3 bases from J; bases unmatched to any gene: 9. Germline CDR1 and CDR2: DFQATT and SNEGSKA (reference sequence). The CDR3: CSARDPGGRALYEQYF. The CDR3 DNA is TGCAGTGCTAGAGATCCAGGCGGGAGGGCCCTCTACGAGCAGTACTTC.

In regard to this clonotype: Since a much larger clone is just one base distant, this may be a read error. This chain links TRBV18 with TRBJ2-3; no definite D call. Germline values: CDR1 KGHSH, CDR2 LQKENI. CDR3 length: 14 amino acids. V was trimmed by 4 bases and J by 2 bases, leaving 10 bases between them. The DNA for the CDR3 is TGTGCCAGCTCACTTCAAAGCGACACAGATACGCAGTATTTT. It encodes CASSLQSDTDTQYF.

V is TRBV28 and J is TRBJ2-1; a weak D match, TRBD1 (6 bases). Deletions cut 7 bases from V and 8 bases from J, with 18 bases between. Germline CDR1 and CDR2: MDHEN and SYDVKM. This CDR3 spans 14 amino acids. The CDR3 is CASKTAGTIDEQFF. Written as DNA, the CDR3 is TGTGCCAGCAAAACCGCCGGGACAATCGATGAGCAGTTCTTC.

This clonotype has at least ten counts. The chain uses TRBV3-1 and TRBJ2-7; D not certain. Trimming cost V 2 bases and J 1 base, with 3 bases left between them. Germline CDR1 reads LGHDT; CDR2 reads YNNKEL (reference sequence). The length of the CDR3 is 12 residues. The CDR3, as DNA: TGTGCCAGCAGCCAACTATCCTACGAGCAGTACTTC. Translation: CASSQLSYEQYF.

This clonotype was seen a few times. The V gene is TRBV20-1, the J gene TRBJ2-3; D gene uncertain. CDR1 is DFQATT, CDR2 SNEGSKA, per germline (reference sequence). With 6 bases removed from V and 5 bases from J, the gap between germline ends came to 9 bases. This CDR3 has 11 amino acids. The CDR3 DNA follows: TGCAGTGCAAAAATTGGAGATACGCAGTATTTT. Encoded protein: CSAKIGDTQYF.

The rearrangement joins TRBV15 to TRBJ2-7; D gene ambiguous. The germline V and J ends were trimmed by 0 bases and 4 bases, with 7 bases remaining between them. The CDR3 consists of 13 residues. Looked up from germline, CDR1 is LNHNV and CDR2 is YYDKDF (reference sequence). DNA for the CDR3: TGTGCCACCAGCAGAGATAGACAATACGAGCAGTACTTC. The encoded protein is CATSRDRQYEQYF. Variable domain in full (rest from reference TRBV15 and TRBJ2-7): DAMVIQNPRYQVTQFGKPVTLSCSQTLNHNVMYWYQQKSSQAPKLLFHYYDKDFNNEADTPDNFQSRRPNTSFCFLDIRSPGLGDTAMYLCATSRDRQYEQYFGPGTRLTVT.

The chain links TRBV4-1 to TRBJ1-2; 9 nucleotides match TRBD1. The CDR3 length is 14 residues. V lost 1 base to trimming and J lost 6 bases; unmatched junction nucleotides: 3. The germline gives CDR1 MGHRA, CDR2 YSYEKL. The CDR3 nucleotides are TGCGCCAGCAGCCAAGGCCGGGACAGGGATGGCTACACCTTC. It encodes CASSQGRDRDGYTF.

With regard to this clonotype: A read error may be the cause here, since a much bigger clone is one base away. This sequence joins TRBV10-3 and TRBJ1-4, with D hard to call. The length of the CDR3 is 16 residues. The germline V gene has CDR1 ENHRY and CDR2 SYGVKD. CDR3 residues: CATSESTVGFGQKLFF. The CDR3 DNA reads as TGTGCCACCAGTGAGTCGACTGTGGGCTTCGGGCAAAAACTGTTTTTT.

There are many counts of this clonotype. The chain employs TRBV6-5 and TRBJ2-3; D possibly uses TRBD1 or TRBD2 (5 bases each). Trimming left V 2 bases short and J 5 bases short, with 20 bases between. This CDR3 contains 17 residues. Germline-derived CDR1 and CDR2 are MNHEY and SVGAGI. CDR3 bases: TGTGCCAGCAGTTACATACCCACTGGGGGTGTGATAGATACGCAGTATTTT. Its protein is CASSYIPTGGVIDTQYF.

This clonotype has only a few counts. V and J are TRBV11-3 and TRBJ2-5; weak D call: TRBD1 (6 bases). The CDR3 length is 14 residues. Looked up from germline, CDR1 is SGHNT and CDR2 is YENEEA. Trimming took 5 bases from V and 2 from J, leaving 12 bases between them. This CDR3 is CASSPGQFQETQYF. In nucleotides, the CDR3 is TGTGCCAGCAGCCCAGGACAGTTTCAAGAGACCCAGTACTTC.

The gene calls are TRBV4-1 and TRBJ2-7; D remains unclear. Trimming pared 2 bases from V and 0 bases from J, leaving 17 bases between. The V gene's germline CDR1 is MGHRA and CDR2 YSYEKL. The CDR3 is made up of 17 amino acids. In nucleotides, the CDR3 is TGCGCCAGCAGCCAATGGGGTGGGGTTTCCAGCTCCTACGAGCAGTACTTC. Translation: CASSQWGGVSSSYEQYF.

This clonotype showed up many times. The chain uses TRBV7-8 and TRBJ1-3; D is ambiguous. The CDR3 sequence is 16 residues long. CDR1 SGHVS and CDR2 FQNEAQ come from the germline V gene. Trimming took 1 base from V and 0 from J, leaving 10 bases between them. CDR3 sequence: CASSLGYRSSGNTIYF. The CDR3 coding sequence is TGTGCCAGCAGCTTAGGGTACCGAAGCTCTGGAAACACCATATATTTT.

This clonotype was seen a handful of times. J is TRBJ2-7 and V is TRBV12-5; D possibly corresponds to TRBD1 (6 bases). Germline loops: CDR1 LGHNT, CDR2 FRNRAP. The CDR3 has 18 amino acids. V was clipped by 3 bases and J by 5 bases, with 26 bases between them. CDR3 region: CASGFLSPLDRSINEQYF. CDR3 nucleotides: TGTGCTAGTGGTTTTCTATCACCCCTAGACAGGAGCATCAACGAGCAGTACTTC.

The table lists this clonotype with many counts. The chain carries TRBV11-2 and TRBJ2-2, with D possibly matching TRBD1 (6 bases). Germline lookup yields CDR1 SGHAT and CDR2 FQNNGV. V was pared by 6 bases and J by 1 base, with 12 bases between. CDR3 length: 15 residues. The CDR3 is CASRPVTGNTGELFF. The CDR3 region has the DNA TGTGCCAGCAGACCGGTGACAGGGAACACCGGGGAGCTGTTTTTT.

In this sample, this clonotype turned up a few times. V and J are TRBV15 and TRBJ1-3, with a tentative D call TRBD1 (5 bases). There are 17 residues in the CDR3. In germline, CDR1 is LNHNV, CDR2 YYDKDF (reference sequence). V was shortened by 0 bases and J by 1 base, with 13 bases between the two germline ends. The CDR3 loop reads CATSRDRGLLSGNTIYF. CDR3 nucleotide sequence: TGTGCCACCAGCAGAGATAGGGGACTGCTATCTGGAAACACCATATATTTT.

In this sample, this clonotype turned up a few times. This rearrangement joins TRBV2 to TRBJ2-6, with D possibly being TRBD1 (6 bases). From germline, CDR1 is SNHLY and CDR2 FYNNEI. The V end was cut by 4 bases, the J end by 8 bases, with 12 bases between. The CDR3 is 14 residues long. The CDR3 DNA is TGTGCCAGCAGTGGTACCCAGGGGACCAACGTCCTGACTTTC. It yields the protein CASSGTQGTNVLTF.

This clonotype has at least ten counts. At one end, the junction sequence differs from germline, possibly due to a read error. CDR3 residues: CASSVSRQGGNSPLHF. CDR3 DNA sequence: TGTGCCAGCAGTGTATCAAGACAGGGTGGTAATTCACCCCTCCACTTT. This chain links TRBV27 with TRBJ1-6, with 7 positions matching TRBD1. CDR1 is MNHEY, CDR2 SMNVEV, per germline (reference sequence). The CDR3 length is 16 residues.

This clonotype was observed at least ten times. The genes are TRBV12-3 or TRBV12-4 and TRBJ2-1; D ambiguous. Trimming removed 7 bases from V and 8 bases from J, with 15 bases in between. The length of the CDR3 is 13 residues. The CDR3 is CASTTRPQDEQFF. The CDR3 nucleotides are TGTGCCAGCACAACAAGACCCCAGGATGAGCAGTTCTTC.

The J gene is TRBJ2-3, the V gene TRBV6-9, with a weak D call TRBD1 (6 bases). This CDR3 comprises 14 residues. Trimming took 3 bases from V and 6 from J, leaving 13 bases between them. Germline assignment: CDR1 MNHGY and CDR2 SVAAGI. The CDR3 region is CASSYENGQDTQYF. The CDR3 coding sequence is TGTGCCAGCAGTTACGAAAATGGACAGGATACGCAGTATTTT.

The table lists this clonotype with many counts. This chain uses TRBV20-1 with TRBJ2-1; D might be TRBD1 or TRBD2, each matching 7 bases. The CDR3 is 15 residues long. CDR1 is DFQATT, CDR2 SNEGSKA, per germline (reference sequence). Trimming shortened V by 6 bases and J by 4 bases, and 19 bases separated the two germline ends. The DNA of the CDR3 is TGCAGTGCCGGGCCGGCAGGGGGACTATACAATGAGCAGTTCTTC. It codes for CSAGPAGGLYNEQFF.

V is TRBV5-6 and J is TRBJ2-7; 9 bases line up with TRBD2. V lost 6 bases to trimming and J lost 5 bases; unmatched junction nucleotides: 12. This CDR3 spans 15 amino acids. Germline V gene lookup returns CDR1 SGHDT and CDR2 YYEEEE. The CDR3 bases are TGTGCCAGCAATCTCGCTCGCGGGAGGGCCGACGAGCAGTACTTC. Translated, it gives CASNLARGRADEQYF.

This clonotype has ten or more counts. V usage is TRBV20-1 and J usage is TRBJ2-1; TRBD1 might be the D (10 bases). Deletions cut 2 bases from V and 5 bases from J, with 19 bases between. The CDR3 extends over 16 amino acids. The germline V gene encodes CDR1 DFQATT and CDR2 SNEGSKA (reference sequence). The CDR3 region is CSARPSGTGDDNEQFF. CDR3 in DNA: TGCAGTGCTAGACCTAGCGGGACAGGGGACGACAATGAGCAGTTCTTC.